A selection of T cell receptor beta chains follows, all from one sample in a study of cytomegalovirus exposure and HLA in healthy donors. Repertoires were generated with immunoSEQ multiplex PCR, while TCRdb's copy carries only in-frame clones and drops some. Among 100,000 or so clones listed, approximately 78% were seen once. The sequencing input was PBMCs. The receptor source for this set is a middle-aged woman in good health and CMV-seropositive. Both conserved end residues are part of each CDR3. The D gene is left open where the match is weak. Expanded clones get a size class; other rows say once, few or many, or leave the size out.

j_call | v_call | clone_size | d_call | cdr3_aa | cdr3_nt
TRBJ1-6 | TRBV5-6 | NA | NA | CASSSGVGNSPLHF | TGTGCCAGCAGCTCGGGGGTTGGAAATTCACCCCTCCACTTT
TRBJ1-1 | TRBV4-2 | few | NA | CASSQDLTGGRIEAFF | TGTGCCAGCAGCCAAGATCTCACAGGCGGTAGAATTGAAGCTTTCTTT
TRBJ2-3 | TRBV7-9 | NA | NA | CASSHTDTQYF | TGTGCCAGCAGCCACACAGATACGCAGTATTTT
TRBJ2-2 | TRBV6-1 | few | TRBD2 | CASNEAGESTGELFF | TGTGCCAGCAATGAAGCGGGAGAAAGCACCGGGGAGCTGTTTTTT
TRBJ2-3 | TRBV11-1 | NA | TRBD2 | CASSLPSSAGVEDTQYF | TGTGCCAGCAGCTTACCCTCCTCGGCGGGAGTTGAAGATACGCAGTATTTT
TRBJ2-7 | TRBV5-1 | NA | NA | CASSLVAGPHEQYF | TGCGCCAGCAGCTTGGTGGCAGGGCCCCACGAGCAGTACTTC
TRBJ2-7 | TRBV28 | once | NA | CASSLGGTVYEQYF | TGTGCCAGCAGTTTAGGGGGGACGGTATACGAGCAGTACTTC
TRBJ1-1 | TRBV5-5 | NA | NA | CASSLHYNTEAFF | TGTGCCAGCAGCTTGCACTATAACACTGAAGCTTTCTTT
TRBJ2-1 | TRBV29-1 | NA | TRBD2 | CSVAKSGRDGEQFF | TGCAGCGTGGCTAAGAGCGGGAGAGACGGTGAGCAGTTCTTC
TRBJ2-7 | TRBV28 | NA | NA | CASRESSYEQYF | TGTGCCAGCCGCGAAAGCTCCTACGAGCAGTACTTC
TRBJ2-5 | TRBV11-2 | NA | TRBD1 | CASSFMTGVLQETQYF | TGTGCCAGCAGCTTTATGACAGGGGTCCTACAAGAGACCCAGTACTTC